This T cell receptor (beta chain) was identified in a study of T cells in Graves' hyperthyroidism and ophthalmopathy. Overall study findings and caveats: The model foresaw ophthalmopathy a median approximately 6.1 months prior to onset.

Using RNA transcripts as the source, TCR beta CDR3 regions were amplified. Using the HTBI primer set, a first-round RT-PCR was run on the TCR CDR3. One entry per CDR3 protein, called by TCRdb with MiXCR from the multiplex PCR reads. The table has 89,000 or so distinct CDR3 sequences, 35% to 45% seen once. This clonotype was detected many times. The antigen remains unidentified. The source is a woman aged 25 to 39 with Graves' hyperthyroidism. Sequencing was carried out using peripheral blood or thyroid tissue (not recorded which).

The CDR3 sequence is CASSLSGRDYGYTF. The DNA of the CDR3 is TGTGCCAGCAGCTTATCGGGCAGGGACTATGGCTACACCTTC. V is TRBV7-9 and J is TRBJ1-2, with D possibly TRBD1 on 5 matching bases. Trimming took off 2 bases at V and 3 bases at J, with 10 bases between the two ends. This CDR3 region has 14 residues. From germline, CDR1 is SEHNR and CDR2 FQNEAQ (reference sequence).